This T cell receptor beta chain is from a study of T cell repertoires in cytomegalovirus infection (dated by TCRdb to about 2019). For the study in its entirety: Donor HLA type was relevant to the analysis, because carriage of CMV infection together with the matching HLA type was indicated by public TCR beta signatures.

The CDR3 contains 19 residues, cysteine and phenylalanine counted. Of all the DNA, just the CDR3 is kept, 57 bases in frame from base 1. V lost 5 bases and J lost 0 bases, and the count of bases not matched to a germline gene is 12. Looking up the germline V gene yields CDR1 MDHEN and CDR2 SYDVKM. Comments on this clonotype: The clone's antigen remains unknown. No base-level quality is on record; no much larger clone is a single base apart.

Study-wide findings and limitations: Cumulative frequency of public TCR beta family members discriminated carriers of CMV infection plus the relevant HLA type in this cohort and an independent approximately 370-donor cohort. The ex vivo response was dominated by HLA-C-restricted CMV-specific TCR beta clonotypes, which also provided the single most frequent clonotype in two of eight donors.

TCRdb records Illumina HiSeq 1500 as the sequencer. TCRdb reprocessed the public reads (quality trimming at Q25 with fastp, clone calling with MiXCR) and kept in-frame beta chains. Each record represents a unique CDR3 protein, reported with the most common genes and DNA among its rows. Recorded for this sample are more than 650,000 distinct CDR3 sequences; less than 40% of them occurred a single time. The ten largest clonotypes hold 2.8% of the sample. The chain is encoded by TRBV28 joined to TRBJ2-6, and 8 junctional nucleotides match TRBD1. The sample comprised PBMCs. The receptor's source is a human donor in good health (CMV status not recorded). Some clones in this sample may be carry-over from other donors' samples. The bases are TGTGCCAGCAGTCCCCTGGGACAGGTGACACTCTCTGGGGCCAACGTCCTGACTTTC. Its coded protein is CASSPLGQVTLSGANVLTF.